What follows are 24 T cell receptor beta chains derived from one specimen sequenced in a study of cytomegalovirus exposure and HLA in healthy donors. The PCR employed 60 Vbeta primers together with 13 Jbeta primers. Produced via immunoSEQ multiplex PCR; TCRdb's table is partial and in-frame only. Here the sample spans 140,000 to 150,000 clones, 65% to 75% being singletons. Sequenced input: PBMCs. The receptor source for this set is a man in his sixties in good health and CMV-seronegative.

The chain has TRBV7-9 and TRBJ1-1; D is unclear. CDR1 and CDR2 from the germline V gene are SEHNR and FQNEAQ (reference sequence). The V end lost 3 bases, the J end lost 3 bases, and 8 bases lay between the germline ends. CDR3 length equals 13 residues. CDR3 sequence (DNA): TGTGCCAGCAGCTTTGAGGGATACACTGAAGCTTTCTTT. This sequence encodes CASSFEGYTEAFF.

This rearrangement joins TRBV30 to TRBJ2-3, with 7 bases matching TRBD1. This CDR3 comprises 15 residues. Trimming took 5 bases from V and 1 from J; bases not matched to a gene: 9. Germline CDR1 is GTSNPN and CDR2 is SVGIG (reference sequence). CDR3 bases: TGTGCCTGGTCCCTGGGGCAGGGGGGCACAGATACGCAGTATTTT. Its translation: CAWSLGQGGTDTQYF.

The V gene is TRBV5-1, the J gene TRBJ2-4; 10 nucleotides match TRBD2. Unmatched junction bases numbered 6, after V lost 0 bases and J lost 0 bases. This CDR3 has 18 residues. Germline assignment: CDR1 SGHRS and CDR2 YFSETQ. CDR3 nucleotides: TGCGCCAGCAGCTTGGGTCGGACTAGCGGCCCAGCCAAAAACATTCAGTACTTC. This sequence encodes CASSLGRTSGPAKNIQYF.

The chain links TRBV18 to TRBJ1-1; 7 bases fit TRBD1. This CDR3 is built from 13 residues. The germline V gene encodes CDR1 KGHSH and CDR2 LQKENI. V lost 11 bases, J lost 6 bases, and 12 bases stayed unmatched. The DNA of the CDR3 is TGTGCCTCCGGGACAGTTGCGGCGGCTGAAGCTTTCTTT. Its protein is CASGTVAAAEAFF.

The chain recombines TRBV29-1 with TRBJ2-2, with TRBD2 matching over 14 bases. CDR3 length: 17 residues. Trimming at V came to 4 bases and at J to 6 bases, leaving 10 bases not matched to a gene. Germline CDR1 is SQVTM and CDR2 is ANQGSEA. CDR3 sequence: CSVGYVGLAGVAGELFF. In DNA form, the CDR3 reads TGCAGCGTTGGTTATGTGGGACTAGCGGGAGTGGCCGGGGAGCTGTTTTTT.

This clone was observed a handful of times. CDR3 protein: CASSPRDSKIEAFF. CDR3 bases: TGTGCCAGCAGCCCAAGGGACAGTAAGATTGAAGCTTTCTTT. This rearrangement joins TRBV9 to TRBJ1-1, with 7 bases that match TRBD1. Germline lookup yields CDR1 SGDLS and CDR2 YYNGEE. The ends lost 4 bases at V and 7 bases at J; junction bases unmatched: 10. The CDR3 is 14 amino acids.

This clone came up a few times. The chain carries TRBV7-8 and TRBJ1-5; D unresolved. The CDR3 extends over 19 amino acids. Germline V gives CDR1 SGHVS, CDR2 FQNEAQ. V was cut by 5 bases and J by 4 bases, with 27 bases left in between. CDR3 loop: CASSQRRVTIGVANQPQHF. DNA of the CDR3: TGTGCCAGCAGCCAACGAAGAGTAACAATCGGGGTGGCAAATCAGCCCCAGCATTTT.

The chain links TRBV5-1 to TRBJ2-7, with 7 bases that match TRBD1. V trimming: 2 bases; J trimming: 6 bases; junction bases outside the gene matches: 8. Per the germline V gene, CDR1 is SGHRS and CDR2 is YFSETQ. This CDR3 contains 14 residues. CDR3 coding DNA: TGCGCCAGCAGCTTTCTAACAGGGGTTGGCGAGCAGTACTTC. Its protein product is CASSFLTGVGEQYF.

The rearrangement links TRBV7-9 to TRBJ1-3; the D gene is possibly TRBD1 (5 bases). Trimming took 5 bases from V and 7 from J, leaving 15 bases between them. Germline assignment: CDR1 SEHNR and CDR2 FQNEAQ (reference sequence). The CDR3 length is 14 residues. The CDR3 DNA sequence: TGTGCCAGCAGCCCGGGGGGAGCTTGGAACACCATATATTTT. Protein sequence: CASSPGGAWNTIYF.

V and J are TRBV7-2 and TRBJ1-5, with D unclear. V dropped 0 bases and J dropped 6 bases, with 9 bases sitting between them. CDR3 length: 14 amino acids. In germline, CDR1 is SGHTA, CDR2 FQGNSA. The CDR3 protein is CASSLAVGSQPQHF. CDR3 bases: TGTGCCAGCAGCTTAGCCGTGGGGAGTCAGCCCCAGCATTTT.

The genes are TRBV4-3 and TRBJ2-7; 14 nucleotides agree with TRBD2. CDR3 size: 19 residues. Germline V CDR1 and CDR2: LGHNA, YSLEER. Trimming took 1 base from V and 1 from J; bases not matched to a gene: 9. The CDR3: CASSQGLGLAGAQSYEQYF. The CDR3 DNA is TGCGCCAGCAGCCAAGGGCTGGGACTAGCGGGAGCACAGTCCTACGAGCAGTACTTC.

V usage is TRBV28 and J usage is TRBJ1-6; 7 bases are a match to TRBD1. The germline gives CDR1 MDHEN, CDR2 SYDVKM. CDR3 length: 16 amino acids. Trimming at V came to 11 bases and at J to 0 bases, leaving 10 bases not matched to a gene. CDR3 loop: CASRRTGSSYNSPLHF. CDR3 DNA sequence: TGTGCCTCGCGCAGGACAGGCAGCTCCTATAATTCACCCCTCCACTTT.

The chain employs TRBV5-6 and TRBJ1-6; the D gene is possibly TRBD1 (6 bases). V was trimmed by 0 bases and J by 10 bases, leaving 14 bases between them. The V gene's germline CDR1 is SGHDT and CDR2 YYEEEE. The CDR3 has 15 residues. The CDR3 DNA sequence: TGTGCCAGCAGCTTGGGGGGGGGCGTGGCATCACCCCTCCACTTT. Translated, it gives CASSLGGGVASPLHF. Full variable domain (missing parts from reference TRBV5-6 and TRBJ1-6): DAGVTQSPTHLIKTRGQQVTLRCSPKSGHDTVSWYQQALGQGPQFIFQYYEEEERQRGNFPDRFSGHQFPNYSSELNVNALLLGDSALYLCASSLGGGVASPLHFGNGTRLTVT.

This clone appeared a few times. The rearrangement links TRBV4-3 to TRBJ2-7; perhaps TRBD1 as D (5 bases). The V end was cut by 0 bases, the J end by 6 bases, with 12 bases between. Germline V gives CDR1 LGHNA, CDR2 YSLEER. The CDR3 runs to 14 residues. CDR3 in amino acids: CASSQERQSGEQYF. The CDR3 bases are TGCGCCAGCAGCCAAGAACGACAGTCGGGCGAGCAGTACTTC.

The chain uses TRBV7-2 and TRBJ2-1; 10 bases agree with TRBD2. This CDR3 has 16 amino acids. With V trimmed by 4 bases and J by 7 bases, 10 bases remained unmatched. The germline V gene encodes CDR1 SGHTA and CDR2 FQGNSA. CDR3 in DNA: TGTGCCAGCAGCTCCCATCTAGCGGGAGCGGGGAATGAGCAGTTCTTC. Its protein product is CASSSHLAGAGNEQFF.

The CDR3 protein is CASSLTGGRQETQYF. CDR3 DNA: TGTGCCAGCAGCTTAACGGGAGGGCGGCAAGAGACCCAGTACTTC. The chain combines TRBV11-2 with TRBJ2-5; 8 bases agree with TRBD2. The CDR3 loop spans 15 amino acids. Per the germline V gene, CDR1 is SGHAT and CDR2 is FQNNGV. J gave up 2 bases and V 2 bases, and 4 bases lay outside the gene matches.

A remark on this clone: Its ends do not fully match the called genes, so a read error is possible. This chain connects TRBV5-1 to TRBJ1-3, with 7 bases aligning to TRBD1. Germline values: CDR1 SGHRS, CDR2 YFSETQ. The CDR3 has 16 amino acids. In nucleotides, the CDR3 is TGCGCCAGCAGTTTGGGGGACAGCGACTCTGGAAACACCATATATTTT. The encoded protein is CASSLGDSDSGNTIYF.

The V and J genes are TRBV4-1 and TRBJ1-1; 7 bases fit TRBD1. After removal of 4 bases from V and 2 bases from J, the junction contained 4 bases not matched to a gene. The CDR3 loop spans 14 amino acids. CDR1 is MGHRA and CDR2 is YSYEKL in the germline V gene. The CDR3 here is CASSRQGRNTEAFF. The CDR3 bases are TGCGCCAGCAGCCGACAGGGTAGAAACACTGAAGCTTTCTTT.

V gene TRBV6-4 combines with J gene TRBJ1-4, with 7 nucleotides matching TRBD1. V trimming: 1 base; J trimming: 4 bases; junction bases outside the gene matches: 6. This CDR3 comprises 16 residues. CDR1 and CDR2 from the germline V gene are MRHNA and SNTAGT. CDR3 residues: CASSDYWTGLNEKLFF. The CDR3 DNA is TGTGCCAGCAGTGACTATTGGACAGGTCTTAATGAAAAACTGTTTTTT.

The rearrangement uses TRBV27 and TRBJ1-2; 7 bases are a match to TRBD1. CDR1 is MNHEY and CDR2 is SMNVEV in the germline V gene (reference sequence). The CDR3 has 13 residues. V was clipped by 4 bases and J by 2 bases; unmatched bases: 1. CDR3 DNA: TGTGCCAGCAGTTGGGGACAGAACTATGGCTACACCTTC. This sequence encodes CASSWGQNYGYTF.

J is TRBJ2-7 and V is TRBV4-2; 7 bases are shared with TRBD2. V shed 1 base, J shed 4 bases, and the junction held 7 bases outside the gene matches. Germline values: CDR1 LGHNA, CDR2 YNFKEQ. The CDR3 is 15 residues long. The CDR3 is CASSQGASGGYEQYF. As DNA, the CDR3 is TGTGCCAGCAGCCAAGGGGCTAGCGGTGGTTACGAGCAGTACTTC.

The chain joins TRBV6-1 to TRBJ1-1, with 8 bases fitting TRBD1. Germline-derived CDR1 and CDR2 are MNHNS and SASEGT. This CDR3 comprises 14 residues. The junction had 2 bases not matched to a gene; V was cut back by 4 bases and J by 1 base. CDR3 nucleotides: TGTGCCAGCAGTGCCGACAGGGGGAACACTGAAGCTTTCTTT. It yields the protein CASSADRGNTEAFF.

This clone was seen once. DNA of the CDR3: TGTGCCAGCAGCTTGGAGGCTCTAGCGGGCAATGAGCAGTTCTTC. Translation: CASSLEALAGNEQFF. The chain uses TRBV5-4 and TRBJ2-1; 8 bases match TRBD2. Germline CDR1 reads SGHNT; CDR2 reads YYREEE (reference sequence). The CDR3 loop spans 15 amino acids. After removal of 0 bases from V and 6 bases from J, the junction contained 5 bases not matched to a gene.

Remarks on this clone: Other DNA sequences in this specimen translate into the identical CDR3. This sequence joins TRBV5-1 and TRBJ1-1; D unresolved. The ends were cut back, 0 bases at V and 0 bases at J, with 9 bases in the middle. The germline V gene has CDR1 SGHRS and CDR2 YFSETQ. The CDR3 is made up of 15 amino acids. The CDR3 loop is CASSLGEGMNTEAFF. In DNA, the CDR3 is TGCGCCAGCAGCTTGGGGGAGGGAATGAACACTGAAGCTTTCTTT.